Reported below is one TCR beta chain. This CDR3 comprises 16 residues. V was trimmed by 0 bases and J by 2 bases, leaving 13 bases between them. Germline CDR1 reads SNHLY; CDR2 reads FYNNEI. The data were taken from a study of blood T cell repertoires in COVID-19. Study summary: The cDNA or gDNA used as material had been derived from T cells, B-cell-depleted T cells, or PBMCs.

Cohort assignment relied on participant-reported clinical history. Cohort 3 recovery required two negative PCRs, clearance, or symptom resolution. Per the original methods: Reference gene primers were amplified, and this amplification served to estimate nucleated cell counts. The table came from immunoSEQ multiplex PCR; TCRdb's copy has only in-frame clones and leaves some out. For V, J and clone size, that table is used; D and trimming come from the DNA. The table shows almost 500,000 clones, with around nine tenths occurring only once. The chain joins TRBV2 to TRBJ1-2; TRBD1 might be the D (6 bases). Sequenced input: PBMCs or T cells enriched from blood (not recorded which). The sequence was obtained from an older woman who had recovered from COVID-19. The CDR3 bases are TGTGCCAGCAGTGAAGCCTCCTTACAGGGAAACTATGGCTACACCTTC. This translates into CASSEASLQGNYGYTF. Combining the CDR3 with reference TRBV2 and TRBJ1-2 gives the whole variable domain EPEVTQTPSHQVTQMGQEVILRCVPISNHLYFYWYRQILGQKVEFLVSFYNNEISEKSEIFDDQFSVERPDGSNFTLKIRSTKLEDSAMYFCASSEASLQGNYGYTFGSGTRLTVV.